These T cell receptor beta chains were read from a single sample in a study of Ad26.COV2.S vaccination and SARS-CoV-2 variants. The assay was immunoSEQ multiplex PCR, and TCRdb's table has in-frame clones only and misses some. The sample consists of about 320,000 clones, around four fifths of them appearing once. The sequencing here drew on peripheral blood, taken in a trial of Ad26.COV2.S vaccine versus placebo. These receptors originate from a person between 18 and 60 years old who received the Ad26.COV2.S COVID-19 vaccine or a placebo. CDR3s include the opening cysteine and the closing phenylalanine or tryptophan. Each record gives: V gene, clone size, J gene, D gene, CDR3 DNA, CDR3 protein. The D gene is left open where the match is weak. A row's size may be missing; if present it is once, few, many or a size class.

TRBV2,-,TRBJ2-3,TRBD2,TGTGCCAGCAGGGAGCGGGGGGGCACAGATACGCAGTATTTT,CASRERGGTDTQYF
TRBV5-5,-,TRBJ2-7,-,TGTGCCAGCAGCTTATCTGTTGGTGCTTCCTACGAGCAGTACTTC,CASSLSVGASYEQYF
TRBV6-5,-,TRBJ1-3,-,TGTGCCAGCAGTTACACAAACACCATATATTTT,CASSYTNTIYF
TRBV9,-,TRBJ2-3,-,TGTGCCAGCAGCGTAGGTGGGGGGGGCGGCACAGATACGCAGTATTTT,CASSVGGGGGTDTQYF
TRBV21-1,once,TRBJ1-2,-,TGTGCCAGCCGCGGGGGGTCTGGCTACACCTTC,CASRGGSGYTF
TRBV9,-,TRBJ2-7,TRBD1,TGTGCCAGCAGCGTAGGCTGGGACAGGGCTTCTAACGAGCAGTACTTC,CASSVGWDRASNEQYF
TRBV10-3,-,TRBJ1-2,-,TGTGCCGCTCAACCAGGCGGAGGCGGTGGCTACACCTTC,CAAQPGGGGGYTF
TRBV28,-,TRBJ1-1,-,TGTGCCAGCAATGGGAGGGAATCTGAAGCTTTCTTT,CASNGRESEAFF
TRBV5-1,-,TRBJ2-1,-,TGCGCCAGCAGCTTGGTAGCGCGTAGCTCCTACAATGAGCAGTTCTTC,CASSLVARSSYNEQFF
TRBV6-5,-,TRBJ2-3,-,TGTGCCAGCGCCAGGGACCTTAGCACAGATACGCAGTATTTT,CASARDLSTDTQYF
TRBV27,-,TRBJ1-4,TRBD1,TGTGCCAGCAGTCTCCGACAGGGGGGTAGTGAAAAACTGTTTTTT,CASSLRQGGSEKLFF
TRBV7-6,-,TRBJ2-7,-,TGTGCCAGCAGCTTAACTAGCTCCTACGAGCAGTACTTC,CASSLTSSYEQYF
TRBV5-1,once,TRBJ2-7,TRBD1,TGCGCCAGCAGCTTCACCGGGACAGGGGAGGAGGAGCAGTACTTC,CASSFTGTGEEEQYF
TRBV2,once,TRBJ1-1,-,TGTGCCAGCAGTGCATTAGGGTCGGTTCCTGAAGCTTTCTTT,CASSALGSVPEAFF
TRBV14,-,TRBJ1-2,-,TGTGCCAGCAGCCAATATAAGGGGACAAACGATGGCTACACCTTC,CASSQYKGTNDGYTF
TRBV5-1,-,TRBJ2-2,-,TGCGCCAGCAGCTTCAGGGGACGCACCGGGGAGCTGTTTTTT,CASSFRGRTGELFF
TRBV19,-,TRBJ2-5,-,TGTGCCAGTAGTAGGGGACGAGACCAAGAGACCCAGTACTTC,CASSRGRDQETQYF
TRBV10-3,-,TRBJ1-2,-,TGTGCCATCAGTGGGGCTCCCTGGGGCTATGGCTACACCTTC,CAISGAPWGYGYTF
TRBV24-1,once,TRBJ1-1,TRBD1,TGTGCCACCAGTGATGGTGACAGGGGTATAACTTTCTTT,CATSDGDRGITFF
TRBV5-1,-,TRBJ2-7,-,TGCGCCAGCAGCCTGACTGAAGGGGGCTACGAGCAGTACTTC,CASSLTEGGYEQYF
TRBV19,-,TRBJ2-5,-,TGTGCCAGTAGTAGAGAGGGGCGGGAGACCCAGTACTTC,CASSREGRETQYF
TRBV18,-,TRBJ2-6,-,TGTGCCAGCTCACCACCCGCGCTCACTGGGGCCAACGTCCTGACTTTC,CASSPPALTGANVLTF
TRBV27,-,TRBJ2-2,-,TGTGCCAGCAGTAAATCGAACACCGGGGAGCTGTTTTTT,CASSKSNTGELFF
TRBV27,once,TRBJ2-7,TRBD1,TGTGCCAGCAGTTCCTACGGGACAGCCTACGAGCAGTACTTC,CASSSYGTAYEQYF
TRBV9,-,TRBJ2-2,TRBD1,TGTGCCAGCAGCGTGATCCCAGGGGGCTCGAACACCGGGGAGCTGTTTTTT,CASSVIPGGSNTGELFF
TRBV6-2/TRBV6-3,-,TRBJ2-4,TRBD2,TGTGCCAGCAGCCTTCGGACTAGCGGGGGGCGCGGCATTCAGTACTTC,CASSLRTSGGRGIQYF
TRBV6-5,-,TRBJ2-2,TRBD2,TGTGCCAGCGATACGGGGGGGCCCGTCACCGGGGAGCTGTTTTTT,CASDTGGPVTGELFF
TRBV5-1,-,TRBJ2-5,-,TGCGCCAGCAGTTTTTCCCCGGACATGGAGACCCAGTACTTC,CASSFSPDMETQYF
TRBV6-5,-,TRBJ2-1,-,TGTGCCAGCACCCCGATGTGGGGGGGCCACAATGAGCAGTTCTTC,CASTPMWGGHNEQFF
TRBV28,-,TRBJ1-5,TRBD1,TGTGCCAGCAGTCCCAGGAGGGGGCAGCCACCTAATCAGCCCCAGCATTTT,CASSPRRGQPPNQPQHF
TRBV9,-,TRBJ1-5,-,TGTGCCAGCAGCGTATTTGAGTTCGGGGATCAGCCCCAGCATTTT,CASSVFEFGDQPQHF
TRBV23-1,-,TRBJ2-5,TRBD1,TGCGCCAGCAGTCATTGCAGGGGGCACCGTGACCAAGAGACCCAGTACTTC,CASSHCRGHRDQETQYF
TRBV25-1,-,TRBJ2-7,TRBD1,TGTGCCAGCAGGACCATCCGGGACAGTTACTCCTACGAGCAGTACTTC,CASRTIRDSYSYEQYF
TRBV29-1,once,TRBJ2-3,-,TGCAGCGTTGAGGCCCGCACAGATACGCAGTATTTT,CSVEARTDTQYF
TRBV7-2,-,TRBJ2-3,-,TGTGCCAGCAGCTTAGCGGTCTCGGACACAGATACGCAGTATTTT,CASSLAVSDTDTQYF
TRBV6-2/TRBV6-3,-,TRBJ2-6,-,TGTGCCAGCAGTTTATGGCGGATCCCTCAGAGCTCTGGGGCCAACGTCCTGACTTTC,CASSLWRIPQSSGANVLTF
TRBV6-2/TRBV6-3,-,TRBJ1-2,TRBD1,TGTGCCAGCAGTCCACCAGGGGGTTTAGGGGCCAGCGGCTACACCTTC,CASSPPGGLGASGYTF
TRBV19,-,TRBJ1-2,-,TGTGCCAGCTTGCGCCGGACCGGTTCCTATGACTATGGCTACACCTTC,CASLRRTGSYDYGYTF
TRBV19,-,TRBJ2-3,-,TGTGCCAGTAGCGGGGGCCGCACAGATACGCAGTATTTT,CASSGGRTDTQYF
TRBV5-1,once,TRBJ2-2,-,TGCGCCAGCAGCAAAGTCCAAGGGAGTAACACCGGGGAGCTGTTTTTT,CASSKVQGSNTGELFF
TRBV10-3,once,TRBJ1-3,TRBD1,TGTGCCATCGGACAGGGGATCGATCAGGACACCATATATTTT,CAIGQGIDQDTIYF
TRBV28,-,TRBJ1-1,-,TGTGCCAGCAGTTTAAGGTGGGGTGAAGCTTTCTTT,CASSLRWGEAFF
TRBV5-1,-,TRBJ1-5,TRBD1,TGCGCCAGCAGCCCACAGGGGGCCCATCAGCCCCAGCATTTT,CASSPQGAHQPQHF
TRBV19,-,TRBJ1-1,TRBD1,TGTGCCAGTAGTATCCAGGGGGGGAGCAACACTGAAGCTTTCTTT,CASSIQGGSNTEAFF
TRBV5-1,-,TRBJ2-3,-,TGCGCCAGCAGTAAGGGGGGCACAGCAGATACGCAGTATTTT,CASSKGGTADTQYF
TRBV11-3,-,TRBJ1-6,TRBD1,TGTGCCAGCAGCTTAGATCTTACAGGGGATTCACCCCTCCACTTT,CASSLDLTGDSPLHF